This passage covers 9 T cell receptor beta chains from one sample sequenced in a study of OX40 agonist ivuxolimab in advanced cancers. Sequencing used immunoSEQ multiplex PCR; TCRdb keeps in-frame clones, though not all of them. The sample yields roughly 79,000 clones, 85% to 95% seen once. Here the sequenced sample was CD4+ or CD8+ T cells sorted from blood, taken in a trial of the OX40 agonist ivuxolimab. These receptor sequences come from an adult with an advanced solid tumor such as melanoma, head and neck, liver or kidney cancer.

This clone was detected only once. CDR3 amino acids: CASSESGYEQYF. CDR3 coding DNA: TGTGCCAGCAGTGAAAGTGGATACGAGCAGTACTTC. The chain couples TRBV2 to TRBJ2-7; no definite D call. This CDR3 is 12 amino acids long. The V end was cut by 2 bases, the J end by 4 bases, with 6 bases between. Germline lookup yields CDR1 SNHLY and CDR2 FYNNEI.

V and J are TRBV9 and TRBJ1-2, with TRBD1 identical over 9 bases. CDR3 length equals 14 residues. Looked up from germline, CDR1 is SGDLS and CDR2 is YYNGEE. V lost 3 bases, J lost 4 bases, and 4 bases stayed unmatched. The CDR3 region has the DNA TGTGCCAGCAGCGCAGGGACAGGGAGCTATGGCTACACCTTC. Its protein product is CASSAGTGSYGYTF.

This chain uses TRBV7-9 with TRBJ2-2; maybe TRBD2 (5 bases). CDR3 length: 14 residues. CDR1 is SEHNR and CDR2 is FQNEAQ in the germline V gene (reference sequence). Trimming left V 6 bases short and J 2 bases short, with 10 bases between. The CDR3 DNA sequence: TGTGCCAGCAGGGACGGGGTTAACACCGGGGAGCTGTTTTTT. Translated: CASRDGVNTGELFF.

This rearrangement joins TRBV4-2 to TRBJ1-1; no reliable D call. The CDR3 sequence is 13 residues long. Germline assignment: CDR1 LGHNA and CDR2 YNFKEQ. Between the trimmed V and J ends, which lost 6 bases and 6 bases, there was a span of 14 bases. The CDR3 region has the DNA TGTGCCAGCAGACCCGTAGGGCACCCTGAAGCTTTCTTT. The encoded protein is CASRPVGHPEAFF.

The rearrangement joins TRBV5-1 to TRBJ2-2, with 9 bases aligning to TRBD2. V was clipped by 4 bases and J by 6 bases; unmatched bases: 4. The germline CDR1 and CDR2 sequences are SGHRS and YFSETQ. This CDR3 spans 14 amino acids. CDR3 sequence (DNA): TGCGCCAGCAGCCCGTGGACTAGCGCCGGGGAGCTGTTTTTT. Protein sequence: CASSPWTSAGELFF.

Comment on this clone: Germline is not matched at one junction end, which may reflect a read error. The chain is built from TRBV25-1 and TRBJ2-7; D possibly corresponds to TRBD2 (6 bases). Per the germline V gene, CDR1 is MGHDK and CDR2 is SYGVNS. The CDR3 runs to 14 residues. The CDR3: CASSALADTYKQYF. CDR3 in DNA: TGTGCCAGCAGTGCACTAGCTGACACCTACAAGCAGTACTTC.

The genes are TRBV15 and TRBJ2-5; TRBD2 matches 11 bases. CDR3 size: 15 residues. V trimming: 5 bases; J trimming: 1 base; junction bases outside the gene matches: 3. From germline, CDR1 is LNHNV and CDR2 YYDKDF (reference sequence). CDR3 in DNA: TGTGCCACCAGCCCGACTAGCGGGGTCCAAGAGACCCAGTACTTC. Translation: CATSPTSGVQETQYF.

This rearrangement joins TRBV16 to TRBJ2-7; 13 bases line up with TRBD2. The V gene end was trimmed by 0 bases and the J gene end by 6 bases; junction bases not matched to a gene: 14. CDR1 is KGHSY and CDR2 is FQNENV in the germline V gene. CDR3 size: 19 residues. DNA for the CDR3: TGTGCCAGCAGCCAATCGACTAGCGGGGGGCCCTCCTCCCTCCTCGAGCAGTACTTC. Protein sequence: CASSQSTSGGPSSLLEQYF.

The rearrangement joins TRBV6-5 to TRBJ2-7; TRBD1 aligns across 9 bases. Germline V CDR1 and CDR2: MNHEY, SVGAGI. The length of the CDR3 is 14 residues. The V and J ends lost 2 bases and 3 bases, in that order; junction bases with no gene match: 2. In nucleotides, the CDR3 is TGTGCCAGCAGTTACCGACAGGGGGACTACGAGCAGTACTTC. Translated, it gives CASSYRQGDYEQYF.